These 27 T cell receptor beta chains were sequenced from one sample in a study of OX40 agonist ivuxolimab in advanced cancers. Clones were sequenced by immunoSEQ multiplex PCR, and TCRdb holds only the in-frame ones, with some missing. The profile covers around 150,000 clones, with 75% to 95% appearing a single time and less than 1.1% taken by the ten largest. Specimen: CD4+ or CD8+ T cells sorted from blood, collected in a trial of the OX40 agonist ivuxolimab. The receptors were sampled from an adult with an advanced solid tumor such as melanoma, head and neck, liver or kidney cancer.

The chain carries TRBV7-9 and TRBJ1-5; D is ambiguous. Germline CDR1 and CDR2: SEHNR and FQNEAQ (reference sequence). Trimming shortened V by 5 bases and J by 4 bases, and 9 bases separated the two germline ends. The CDR3 spans 13 residues. The CDR3, as DNA: TGTGCCAGCAGCCCGTGGACGAATCAGCCCCAGCATTTT. Its translation: CASSPWTNQPQHF. The entire variable domain, with the rest obtained from reference TRBV7-9 and TRBJ1-5, is as follows: DTGVSQNPRHKITKRGQNVTFRCDPISEHNRLYWYRQTLGQGPEFLTYFQNEAQLEKSRLLSDRFSAERPKGSFSTLEIQRTEQGDSAMYLCASSPWTNQPQHFGDGTRLSIL.

The chain links TRBV2 to TRBJ2-3; 8 nucleotides agree with TRBD1. CDR3 size: 14 residues. Germline V gene sequence: CDR1 SNHLY, CDR2 FYNNEI. J gave up 4 bases and V 7 bases, and 7 bases lay outside the gene matches. Here the CDR3 reads CASTKDRVSDTQYF. CDR3 nucleotide sequence: TGTGCCAGCACCAAGGACAGGGTATCAGATACGCAGTATTTT.

The chain links TRBV2 to TRBJ2-6, with 8 positions matching TRBD1. Per the germline V gene, CDR1 is SNHLY and CDR2 is FYNNEI. With 4 bases clipped from V and 2 bases from J, the junction kept 10 bases outside the gene matches. This CDR3 has 18 residues. CDR3 sequence (DNA): TGTGCCAGCAGTGCTTTGGACAGGGCCAGGCCTGGGGCCAACGTCCTGACTTTC. Its protein is CASSALDRARPGANVLTF.

This chain joins TRBV7-6 and TRBJ1-1; D is possibly TRBD1 (6 bases). V lost 5 bases and J lost 6, with 10 bases in between. CDR1 SGHVS and CDR2 FNYEAQ come from the germline V gene. The CDR3 is 12 amino acids. Here the CDR3 reads CASSPGTSEAFF. The CDR3 DNA reads TGTGCCAGCAGCCCAGGGACATCTGAAGCTTTCTTT.

The V and J genes are TRBV19 and TRBJ1-5, with D unresolved. CDR3 length: 15 residues. The V and J ends lost 4 bases and 1 base respectively, with 11 bases between them. CDR1 and CDR2 from the germline V gene are LNHDA and SQIVND (reference sequence). The CDR3 nucleotides are TGTGCCAGTAGTAGATCCGATTTGAGCAATCAGCCCCAGCATTTT. The encoded protein is CASSRSDLSNQPQHF.

This clone was picked up a small number of times. The chain links TRBV6-1 to TRBJ1-5; the match to TRBD1 covers 12 bases. The length of the CDR3 is 17 residues. After removal of 4 bases from V and 2 bases from J, the junction contained 6 bases not matched to a gene. Germline CDR1 is MNHNS and CDR2 is SASEGT. CDR3 amino acids: CASSGGQGAGGNQPQHF. As DNA, the CDR3 is TGTGCCAGCAGTGGGGGACAGGGGGCCGGAGGCAATCAGCCCCAGCATTTT.

The chain couples TRBV5-4 to TRBJ2-1; no clear D gene. CDR3 length: 14 residues. Trimming left V 4 bases short and J 0 bases short, with 8 bases between. Germline-derived CDR1 and CDR2 are SGHNT and YYREEE (reference sequence). The CDR3 region is CASSPGGSYNEQFF. The CDR3 nucleotides are TGTGCCAGCAGCCCGGGCGGCTCCTACAATGAGCAGTTCTTC. The full variable domain, in which reference TRBV5-4 and TRBJ2-1 provide the parts outside the CDR3, is ETGVTQSPTHLIKTRGQQVTLRCSSQSGHNTVSWYQQALGQGPQFIFQYYREEENGRGNFPPRFSGLQFPNYSSELNVNALELDDSALYLCASSPGGSYNEQFFGPGTRLTVL.

The CDR3 spells CASSVTSGTYEQYF. The DNA for the CDR3 is TGTGCCAGCAGCGTGACTAGCGGGACGTACGAGCAGTACTTC. This sequence joins TRBV7-9 and TRBJ2-7; 11 bases align to TRBD2. The CDR3 has 14 residues. The trim removed 5 bases at V and 4 bases at J, leaving 4 bases unmatched. Per the germline V gene, CDR1 is SEHNR and CDR2 is FQNEAQ (reference sequence).

This clone was observed a single time. V gene TRBV5-8 combines with J gene TRBJ1-2, with D perhaps TRBD1 (5 bases). From germline, CDR1 is SGHTS and CDR2 YDEGEE. The CDR3 is made up of 15 amino acids. The germline V and J ends were trimmed by 2 bases and 2 bases, with 13 bases remaining between them. The CDR3 here is CASSLGPDRNYGYTF. The CDR3 bases are TGTGCCAGCAGCTTAGGTCCCGACAGAAACTATGGCTACACCTTC.

The chain is built from TRBV18 and TRBJ2-4; D is unresolved. The V end was cut by 1 base, the J end by 3 bases, with 7 bases between. Germline lookup yields CDR1 KGHSH and CDR2 LQKENI. The CDR3 totals 14 residues. This CDR3 is CASSPQGYKNIQYF. Here the CDR3 DNA reads TGTGCCAGCTCACCACAGGGTTACAAAAACATTCAGTACTTC.

V gene TRBV2 combines with J gene TRBJ2-1; possibly TRBD1 or TRBD2 for D (6 bases each). Germline V gene sequence: CDR1 SNHLY, CDR2 FYNNEI. The V and J ends lost 4 bases and 6 bases respectively, with 19 bases between them. The CDR3 totals 16 residues. CDR3 sequence reads: CASSALGRDNSNEQFF. As DNA, the CDR3 is TGTGCCAGCAGTGCCCTAGGGCGGGACAATTCCAATGAGCAGTTCTTC.

V gene TRBV25-1 combines with J gene TRBJ1-5; D unresolved. CDR3 size: 12 residues. Germline loops: CDR1 MGHDK, CDR2 SYGVNS. Trimming stripped 6 bases from V and 2 bases from J, with 5 bases between. CDR3 nucleotides: TGTGCCAGCAGGGACGGCAATCAGCCCCAGCATTTT. This gives the protein CASRDGNQPQHF. The variable domain in full, with the rest retrieved from reference TRBV25-1 and TRBJ1-5, is EADIYQTPRYLVIGTGKKITLECSQTMGHDKMYWYQQDPGMELHLIHYSYGVNSTEKGDLSSESTVSRIRTEHFPLTLESARPSHTSQYLCASRDGNQPQHFGDGTRLSIL.

This clone was detected a few times. The rearrangement links TRBV5-1 to TRBJ1-1; a possible D gene is TRBD1 (6 bases). V gave up 6 bases and J gave up 2 bases, with 17 bases separating them. The germline CDR1 and CDR2 sequences are SGHRS and YFSETQ. CDR3 length equals 15 residues. CDR3 in amino acids: CASNWGLDSNTEAFF. Here the CDR3 DNA reads TGCGCCAGCAACTGGGGGTTGGACAGTAACACTGAAGCTTTCTTT.

This chain links TRBV19 with TRBJ2-7; the D gene is possibly TRBD2 (5 bases). The CDR3 loop spans 14 amino acids. The germline CDR1 and CDR2 sequences are LNHDA and SQIVND (reference sequence). The ends were cut back, 7 bases at V and 2 bases at J, with 15 bases in the middle. The CDR3 is CASTPEGRAYEQYF. In nucleotides, the CDR3 is TGTGCCAGTACCCCAGAGGGCAGAGCCTACGAGCAGTACTTC. Looking up the rest from reference TRBV19 and TRBJ2-7 gives the full variable domain: DGGITQSPKYLFRKEGQNVTLSCEQNLNHDAMYWYRQDPGQGLRLIYYSQIVNDFQKGDIAEGYSVSREKKESFPLTVTSAQKNPTAFYLCASTPEGRAYEQYFGPGTRLTVT.

The chain is built from TRBV16 and TRBJ2-7, with D unclear. Germline values: CDR1 KGHSY, CDR2 FQNENV. The CDR3 length is 12 residues. V gave up 4 bases and J gave up 6 bases, with 10 bases separating them. CDR3 amino acids: CASSPSQFEQYF. CDR3 nucleotide sequence: TGTGCCAGCAGCCCCTCCCAATTCGAGCAGTACTTC.

This chain links TRBV27 with TRBJ2-5; D is unresolved. Germline V CDR1 and CDR2: MNHEY, SMNVEV (reference sequence). Trimming removed 3 bases from V and 0 bases from J, with 11 bases in between. The CDR3 totals 15 residues. CDR3 protein: CASSLVGSYQETQYF. In DNA form, the CDR3 reads TGTGCCAGCAGTTTGGTGGGCTCGTACCAAGAGACCCAGTACTTC.

The V and J genes are TRBV20-1 and TRBJ2-3, with D perhaps assigned TRBD1 or TRBD2 (5 bases each). The CDR3 covers 11 residues. The V gene lost 6 bases and the J gene lost 2 bases, with 6 bases spanning the gap. Germline CDR1 is DFQATT and CDR2 is SNEGSKA (reference sequence). CDR3 sequence reads: CSAGVTDTQYF. The CDR3 DNA reads as TGCAGTGCGGGGGTCACAGATACGCAGTATTTT.

The chain combines TRBV6-1 with TRBJ2-3; D is possibly TRBD1 or TRBD2 (6 bases each). The CDR3 is 14 residues long. V shed 1 base and J shed 5 bases, with 10 bases lying between them. Germline values: CDR1 MNHNS, CDR2 SASEGT. CDR3 amino acids: CASSEGGAVDTQYF. The CDR3 DNA reads TGTGCCAGCAGTGAAGGGGGGGCCGTAGATACGCAGTATTTT.

The J gene is TRBJ1-1, the V gene TRBV27, with TRBD1 as a possible D gene (5 bases). The germline V gene encodes CDR1 MNHEY and CDR2 SMNVEV (reference sequence). V dropped 1 base and J dropped 4 bases, with 22 bases sitting between them. This CDR3 region has 18 residues. CDR3 sequence (DNA): TGTGCCAGCAGTTTATTGCCCTCCCGAGGGGTGAGGTCCACTGAAGCTTTCTTT. Translation: CASSLLPSRGVRSTEAFF.

This chain uses TRBV6-1 with TRBJ2-7; possible D gene TRBD1, 6 bases. This CDR3 spans 13 amino acids. The V end lost 4 bases, the J end lost 6 bases, and 13 bases lay between the germline ends. The germline V gene has CDR1 MNHNS and CDR2 SASEGT. The CDR3 here is CASSGRGSPEQYF. For the CDR3, the DNA is TGTGCCAGCAGTGGCAGGGGTAGTCCCGAGCAGTACTTC.

This clone showed up just a few times. V and J are TRBV28 and TRBJ2-7, with D possibly being TRBD2 (6 bases). CDR3 size: 15 residues. The V gene's germline CDR1 is MDHEN and CDR2 SYDVKM. V lost 1 base, J lost 4 bases, and 14 bases lay in between. The CDR3 nucleotides read TGTGCCAGCAGTTTATCCCCCTTCCGGGGGTACGAGCAGTACTTC. Its protein product is CASSLSPFRGYEQYF.

This sequence joins TRBV9 and TRBJ1-3; unclear D gene. In germline, CDR1 is SGDLS, CDR2 YYNGEE. CDR3 length: 15 residues. Trimming pared 4 bases from V and 0 bases from J, leaving 11 bases between. This chain's CDR3 is CASSPFSTSGNTIYF. The CDR3 DNA is TGTGCCAGCAGCCCATTCTCGACCTCTGGAAACACCATATATTTT.

The rearrangement links TRBV7-2 to TRBJ1-3; D gene unclear. There are 15 residues in the CDR3. The V and J ends lost 5 bases and 0 bases respectively, with 11 bases between them. CDR1 SGHTA and CDR2 FQGNSA come from the germline V gene. The DNA for the CDR3 is TGTGCCAGCAGCCCCGGGCCCAGCTCTGGAAACACCATATATTTT. This encodes CASSPGPSSGNTIYF.

The chain is built from TRBV19 and TRBJ1-5; D gene unclear. The CDR3 length is 14 residues. Germline CDR1 and CDR2: LNHDA and SQIVND (reference sequence). With 5 bases removed from V and 4 bases from J, the gap between germline ends came to 12 bases. Written as DNA, the CDR3 is TGTGCCAGTAGTCTTTACTTGGGAAATCAGCCCCAGCATTTT. It translates to CASSLYLGNQPQHF.

V and J are TRBV10-3 and TRBJ1-1; perhaps TRBD1 as D (5 bases). Germline CDR1 ENHRY, CDR2 SYGVKD. The V end lost 7 bases, the J end lost 1 base, and 10 bases lay between the germline ends. The CDR3 extends over 13 amino acids. The CDR3 DNA is TGTGCCATCACTGCTACAGGGAACACTGAAGCTTTCTTT. Its protein product is CAITATGNTEAFF.

The rearrangement joins TRBV9 to TRBJ1-2, with 8 bases lining up with TRBD1. The V and J ends lost 1 base and 4 bases, in that order; junction bases with no gene match: 3. The CDR3 sequence is 14 residues long. Germline V lookup: CDR1 SGDLS, CDR2 YYNGEE. The CDR3 spells CASSVQGAGYGYTF. The CDR3 DNA follows: TGTGCCAGCAGCGTACAGGGGGCGGGCTATGGCTACACCTTC.

This rearrangement joins TRBV28 to TRBJ2-6, with D possibly matching TRBD1 (6 bases). Germline CDR1 and CDR2: MDHEN and SYDVKM. The CDR3 is 15 residues long. Trimming removed 6 bases from V and 4 bases from J, with 13 bases in between. This CDR3 is CASRAGAWGANVLTF. In DNA, the CDR3 is TGTGCCAGCAGGGCAGGGGCGTGGGGGGCCAACGTCCTGACTTTC.